This T cell receptor (beta chain) originates from a study of cytomegalovirus exposure and HLA in healthy donors. Study overall: Early release data held about 92 million unique TCRs from HLA-typed donors. Findings of the study overall: Several V segments, TRBV6-2 and TRBV6-3 among them, could not be told apart and were dropped.

V gave up 5 bases and J gave up 2 bases; unmatched junction bases: 2. This CDR3 comprises 13 residues. Germline assignment: CDR1 SEHNR and CDR2 FQNEAQ (reference sequence). Researchers ran the PCR with 60 Vbeta and 13 Jbeta primers. Sequencing was performed with immunoSEQ multiplex PCR; in TCRdb, only in-frame clones are kept and a portion is missing. The profile covers 210,000 or so clones, with around 79% appearing a single time and about 0.22% taken by the ten largest. On this clone: No antigen is known for it.

The receptor's source is a girl aged 2-10 years in good health and CMV-seronegative. This sequence joins TRBV7-9 and TRBJ1-2; 7 bases agree with TRBD1. Sample: PBMCs. The DNA of the CDR3 is TGTGCCAGCAGCCCACAGGGGAACTATGGCTACACCTTC. Its protein is CASSPQGNYGYTF.